This T cell receptor (beta chain) was recorded in a study of blood T cell repertoires in COVID-19. The method was immunoSEQ multiplex PCR; TCRdb's version includes in-frame clones alone and lacks a portion of them. Found here are around 500,000 clones, about nine tenths of them singletons; the top ten hold 6.5% to 8.5%. The CDR3 loop spans 15 amino acids. Researchers sorted participants into cohorts using their self-reported clinical history. Sequencing used PBMCs or T cells enriched from blood (not recorded which). The sequence derives from an older woman who had recovered from COVID-19. The chain has TRBV21-1 and TRBJ1-6. TRBV21-1 is a pseudogene. The chain's CDR3 is CASSLCQSAGSPLHF. CDR3 DNA: TGTGCCAGCAGCCTCTGTCAAAGCGCGGGTTCACCCCTCCACTTT.